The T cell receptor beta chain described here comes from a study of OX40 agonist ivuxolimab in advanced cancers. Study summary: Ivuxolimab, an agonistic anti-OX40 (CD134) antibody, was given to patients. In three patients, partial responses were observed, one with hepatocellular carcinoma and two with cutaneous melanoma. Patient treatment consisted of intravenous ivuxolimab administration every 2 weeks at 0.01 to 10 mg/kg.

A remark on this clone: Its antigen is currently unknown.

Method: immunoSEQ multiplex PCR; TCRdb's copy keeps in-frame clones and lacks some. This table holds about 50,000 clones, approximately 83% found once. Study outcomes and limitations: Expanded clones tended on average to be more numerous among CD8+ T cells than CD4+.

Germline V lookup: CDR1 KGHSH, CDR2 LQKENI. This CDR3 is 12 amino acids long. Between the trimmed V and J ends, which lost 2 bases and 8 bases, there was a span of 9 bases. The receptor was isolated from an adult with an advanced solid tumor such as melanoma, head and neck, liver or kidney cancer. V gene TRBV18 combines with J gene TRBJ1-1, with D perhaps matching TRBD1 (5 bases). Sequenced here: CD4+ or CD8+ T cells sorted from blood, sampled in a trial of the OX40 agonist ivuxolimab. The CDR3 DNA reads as TGTGCCAGCTCACCAGTGAGGGACGAAGCTTTCTTT. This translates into CASSPVRDEAFF.